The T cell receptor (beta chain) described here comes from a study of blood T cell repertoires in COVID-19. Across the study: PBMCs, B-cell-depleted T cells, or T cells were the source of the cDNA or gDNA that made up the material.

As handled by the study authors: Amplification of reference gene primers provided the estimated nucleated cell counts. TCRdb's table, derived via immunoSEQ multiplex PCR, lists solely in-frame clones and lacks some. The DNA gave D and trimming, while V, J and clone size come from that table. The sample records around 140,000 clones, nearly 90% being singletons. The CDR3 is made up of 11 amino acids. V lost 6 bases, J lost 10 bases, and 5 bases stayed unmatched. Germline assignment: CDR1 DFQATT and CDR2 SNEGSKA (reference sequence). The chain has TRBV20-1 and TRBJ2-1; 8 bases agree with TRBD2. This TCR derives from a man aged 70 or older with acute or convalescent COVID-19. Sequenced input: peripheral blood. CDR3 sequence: CSAKVAGEQFF. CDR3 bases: TGCAGTGCGAAAGTAGCGGGAGAGCAGTTCTTC.